These 22 T cell receptor beta chains share one sample of origin, sequenced in a study of T cell responses to AZD1222 COVID-19 vaccine. Profiling relied on immunoSEQ multiplex PCR, and the TCRdb table lists in-frame clones only, not all of them. Altogether 200,000 or so clones are present, 80% to 95% being singletons, with the ten largest covering about 1%. The sequencing used peripheral blood, collected 28 days after the second AZD1222 dose. These receptor sequences come from an adult who received the AZD1222 COVID-19 vaccine.

The CDR3 spells CASTGPQIKYGYTF. The CDR3 DNA reads as TGTGCCAGCACCGGCCCGCAGATAAAATATGGCTACACCTTC. The chain uses TRBV6-5 and TRBJ1-2; D not resolved. The CDR3 totals 14 residues. V lost 7 bases and J 5 bases, leaving 17 bases between the germline ends. Germline lookup yields CDR1 MNHEY and CDR2 SVGAGI.

The chain joins TRBV11-2 to TRBJ2-1; 9 bases are shared with TRBD1. Per the germline V gene, CDR1 is SGHAT and CDR2 is FQNNGV. The J segment lost 5 bases and the V segment lost 3 bases, leaving 8 bases of the junction unmatched. The CDR3 spans 16 residues. CDR3 region: CASSFLTGQGNNEQFF. DNA for the CDR3: TGTGCCAGCAGCTTTTTAACAGGACAGGGGAACAATGAGCAGTTCTTC.

This clone was found once. V usage is TRBV3-1 (or the pseudogene TRBV3-2) and J usage is TRBJ2-7; 8 bases agree with TRBD1. The CDR3 spans 16 residues. CDR1 is LGHDT, CDR2 YNNKEL, per germline (reference sequence). V shed 4 bases, J shed 7 bases, and the junction held 15 bases outside the gene matches. CDR3 sequence: CASSPLSGTGPAEQYF. CDR3 bases: TGTGCCAGCAGCCCTCTCTCGGGGACAGGTCCGGCGGAGCAGTACTTC.

CDR3 amino acids: CASSQGYPNEKLFF. CDR3 DNA sequence: TGTGCCAGCAGCCAAGGGTACCCTAATGAAAAACTGTTTTTT. The chain carries TRBV3-1 (or the pseudogene TRBV3-2) and TRBJ1-4; D is uncertain. The germline CDR1 and CDR2 sequences are LGHDT and YNNKEL (reference sequence). The CDR3 is made up of 14 amino acids. The V end lost 1 base, the J end lost 3 bases, and 6 bases lay between the germline ends.

Written as DNA, the CDR3 is TGTGCCAGCAGCCTCTCCGGGATTAATGAAAAACTGTTTTTT. Amino acid sequence: CASSLSGINEKLFF. The chain combines TRBV9 with TRBJ1-4; no clear D. The CDR3 is 14 residues long. Trimming took 4 bases from V and 4 from J, leaving 11 bases between them. Germline V gene data show CDR1 as SGDLS and CDR2 as YYNGEE.

This clone showed up just once. The chain recombines TRBV6-5 with TRBJ2-5; possibly TRBD2 for D (6 bases). The germline CDR1 and CDR2 sequences are MNHEY and SVGAGI. The V and J ends lost 10 bases and 4 bases respectively, with 19 bases between them. The CDR3 runs 14 residues. The CDR3 is CANHRGADPETQYF. DNA of the CDR3: TGTGCCAATCACCGCGGGGCCGATCCAGAGACCCAGTACTTC.

The chain couples TRBV5-1 to TRBJ2-3, with D possibly matching TRBD1 (6 bases). The CDR3 sequence is 12 residues long. Trimming cost V 3 bases and J 5 bases, with 7 bases left between them. The germline V gene has CDR1 SGHRS and CDR2 YFSETQ. The CDR3 region has the DNA TGCGCCAGCAGCTGGACAGAAGATACGCAGTATTTT. The encoded protein is CASSWTEDTQYF.

The chain couples TRBV20-1 to TRBJ2-1, with D unresolved. The V end lost 5 bases, the J end lost 11 bases, and 13 bases lay between the germline ends. The CDR3 loop spans 11 amino acids. Germline lookup yields CDR1 DFQATT and CDR2 SNEGSKA (reference sequence). The CDR3 here is CSAEAYFQQFF. CDR3 in DNA: TGCAGTGCTGAAGCATATTTTCAGCAGTTCTTC.

The chain joins TRBV11-3 to TRBJ2-3, with D perhaps TRBD1 (5 bases). The V end lost 5 bases, the J end lost 0 bases, and 9 bases lay between the germline ends. This CDR3 region has 14 residues. Germline CDR1 and CDR2: SGHNT and YENEEA. The CDR3 DNA is TGTGCCAGCAGCCAAGACAGCAGCACAGATACGCAGTATTTT. Translating it yields CASSQDSSTDTQYF.

The V and J genes are TRBV18 and TRBJ2-1, with D uncertain. The CDR3 covers 14 residues. CDR1 KGHSH and CDR2 LQKENI come from the germline V gene. The ends were cut back, 3 bases at V and 4 bases at J, with 10 bases in the middle. CDR3 residues: CASSPGIRYNEQFF. The CDR3 nucleotides read TGTGCCAGCTCACCGGGTATTCGGTACAATGAGCAGTTCTTC.

The chain is built from TRBV28 and TRBJ1-1, with 7 nucleotides matching TRBD1. CDR3 length: 14 amino acids. Germline CDR1 and CDR2: MDHEN and SYDVKM. The trim removed 6 bases at V and 3 bases at J, leaving 7 bases unmatched. CDR3 region: CASSPRGGYTEAFF. The DNA of the CDR3 is TGTGCCAGCAGCCCCAGAGGGGGCTACACTGAAGCTTTCTTT.

The rearrangement uses TRBV6-5 and TRBJ2-1; 11 positions match TRBD2. From germline, CDR1 is MNHEY and CDR2 SVGAGI. The V segment lost 6 bases and the J segment 7 bases; nucleotides outside the gene matches: 8. The CDR3 extends over 15 amino acids. CDR3 sequence reads: CASSFSGGAANEQFF. The CDR3 DNA reads TGTGCCAGCAGCTTTAGCGGGGGGGCCGCTAATGAGCAGTTCTTC.

V usage is TRBV5-6 and J usage is TRBJ2-5; D is perhaps TRBD1 (5 bases). Deletions cut 0 bases from V and 6 bases from J, with 15 bases between. The length of the CDR3 is 15 residues. The germline gives CDR1 SGHDT, CDR2 YYEEEE. CDR3 bases: TGTGCCAGCAGCTTGGAGGGCCAGGGATTGAAGACCCAGTACTTC. Its protein product is CASSLEGQGLKTQYF.

The chain recombines TRBV5-5 with TRBJ2-3, with TRBD1 identical over 8 bases. Losses at the gene ends were 5 bases for V and 4 bases for J; bases not matched to a gene: 9. CDR1 is SGHKS and CDR2 is YYEKEE in the germline V gene (reference sequence). The CDR3 loop spans 15 amino acids. The chain's CDR3 is CASSAGGFTADTQYF. The CDR3 region has the DNA TGTGCCAGCAGTGCAGGGGGCTTCACAGCAGATACGCAGTATTTT. The entire variable domain, with the rest obtained from reference TRBV5-5 and TRBJ2-3, is as follows: DAGVTQSPTHLIKTRGQQVTLRCSPISGHKSVSWYQQVLGQGPQFIFQYYEKEERGRGNFPDRFSARQFPNYSSELNVNALLLGDSALYLCASSAGGFTADTQYFGPGTRLTVL.

The chain couples TRBV24-1 to TRBJ2-6; D unclear. The CDR3 covers 15 residues. V was cut by 4 bases and J by 2 bases, with 8 bases left in between. The V gene's germline CDR1 is KGHDR and CDR2 SFDVKD. The DNA of the CDR3 is TGTGCCACCAGTGAATGGGCGGCTGGGGCCAACGTCCTGACTTTC. It encodes CATSEWAAGANVLTF.

This chain uses TRBV28 with TRBJ2-2; weak D call: TRBD1 (8 bases). The germline V gene has CDR1 MDHEN and CDR2 SYDVKM. This CDR3 contains 15 residues. V dropped 2 bases and J dropped 5 bases, with 12 bases sitting between them. In DNA form, the CDR3 reads TGTGCCAGCAGTTTAGTACAGGGGGGGACCGGGGAGCTGTTTTTT. It codes for CASSLVQGGTGELFF.

This clone has a handful of counts. The rearrangement joins TRBV5-4 to TRBJ2-1, with D possibly called TRBD1 or TRBD2 (5 bases each). The CDR3 has 14 residues. The germline V gene has CDR1 SGHNT and CDR2 YYREEE (reference sequence). Trimming removed 1 base at V and 2 bases at J, with 7 bases between. The CDR3 reads CASSLQGAYNEQFF. The CDR3 nucleotides are TGTGCCAGCAGCTTGCAGGGAGCCTACAATGAGCAGTTCTTC.

The chain uses TRBV27 and TRBJ2-7; TRBD1 matches at 10 bases. This CDR3 region has 15 residues. Per germline, CDR1 MNHEY and CDR2 SMNVEV (reference sequence). The V segment lost 3 bases and the J segment 2 bases; nucleotides outside the gene matches: 4. The CDR3: CASSLTGGATYEQYF. CDR3 nucleotides: TGTGCCAGCAGTTTGACAGGGGGCGCCACCTACGAGCAGTACTTC.

J is TRBJ2-5 and V is TRBV7-9, with D perhaps TRBD2 (6 bases). Germline CDR1 reads SEHNR; CDR2 reads FQNEAQ (reference sequence). Between the trimmed V and J ends, which lost 6 bases and 5 bases, there was a span of 13 bases. The CDR3 has 13 amino acids. CDR3 sequence reads: CASSNRERETQYF. CDR3 DNA: TGTGCCAGCAGTAATCGGGAGAGGGAGACCCAGTACTTC.

The rearrangement joins TRBV24-1 to TRBJ2-3; D may match TRBD1 or TRBD2 (5 bases each). The ends were cut back, 2 bases at V and 5 bases at J, with 13 bases in the middle. Germline values: CDR1 KGHDR, CDR2 SFDVKD. This CDR3 region has 15 residues. CDR3 in DNA: TGTGCCACCAGTGATTCGTGGGGGTTACAAGATACGCAGTATTTT. Protein product: CATSDSWGLQDTQYF.

The chain carries TRBV6-2 or TRBV6-3 and TRBJ2-3; perhaps TRBD2 as D (6 bases). The germline CDR1 and CDR2 sequences are MNHEY and SVGEGT. Trimming shortened V by 5 bases and J by 0 bases, and 12 bases separated the two germline ends. The CDR3 length is 15 residues. The CDR3: CASSATGTSTDTQYF. For the CDR3, the DNA is TGTGCCAGCAGTGCTACCGGGACTAGCACAGATACGCAGTATTTT.

The genes are TRBV6-5 and TRBJ1-1, with 8 bases identical to TRBD1. This CDR3 comprises 13 residues. Germline V gene lookup returns CDR1 MNHEY and CDR2 SVGAGI. After removal of 6 bases from V and 4 bases from J, the junction contained 4 bases not matched to a gene. Here the CDR3 DNA reads TGTGCCAGCAGATCCACAGGGGGCACTGAAGCTTTCTTT. It translates to CASRSTGGTEAFF.